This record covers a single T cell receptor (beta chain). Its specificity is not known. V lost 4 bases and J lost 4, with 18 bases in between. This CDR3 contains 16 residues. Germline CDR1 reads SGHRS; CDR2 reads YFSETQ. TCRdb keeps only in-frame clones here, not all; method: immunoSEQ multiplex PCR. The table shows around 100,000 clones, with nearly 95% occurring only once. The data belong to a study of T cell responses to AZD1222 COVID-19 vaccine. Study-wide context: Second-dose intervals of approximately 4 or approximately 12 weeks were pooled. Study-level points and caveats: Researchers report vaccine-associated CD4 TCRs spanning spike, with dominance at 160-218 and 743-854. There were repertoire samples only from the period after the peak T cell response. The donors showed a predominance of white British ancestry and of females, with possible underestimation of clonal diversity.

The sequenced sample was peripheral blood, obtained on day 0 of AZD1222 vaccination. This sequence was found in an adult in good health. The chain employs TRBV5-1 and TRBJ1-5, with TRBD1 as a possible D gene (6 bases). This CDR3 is CASSPGATGSNQPQHF. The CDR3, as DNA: TGCGCCAGCAGCCCGGGAGCCACAGGGTCGAATCAGCCCCAGCATTTT. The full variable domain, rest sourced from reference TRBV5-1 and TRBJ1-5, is KAGVTQTPRYLIKTRGQQVTLSCSPISGHRSVSWYQQTPGQGLQFLFEYFSETQRNKGNFPGRFSGRQFSNSRSEMNVSTLELGDSALYLCASSPGATGSNQPQHFGDGTRLSIL.